Shown below are 10 T cell receptor beta chains from a single sample sequenced in a study of Ad26.COV2.S vaccination and SARS-CoV-2 variants. Repertoires were generated with immunoSEQ multiplex PCR, while TCRdb's copy carries only in-frame clones and drops some. The sample includes over 450,000 clones, about 88% of them seen just once. The treatment: about 20 received Ad26.COV2.S at low or high dose, single or two shots; roughly 5 received placebo; per-sample allocation not given. The investigators took samples on day 63 after the first vaccine or placebo injection. Here the sequenced sample was peripheral blood, taken in a trial of Ad26.COV2.S vaccine versus placebo. The origin of the receptors is a person aged 18 to 65 who received the Ad26.COV2.S COVID-19 vaccine or a placebo.

The chain has TRBV18 and TRBJ2-3; D unclear. In germline, CDR1 is KGHSH, CDR2 LQKENI. The CDR3 extends over 12 amino acids. V lost 3 bases and J 3 bases, leaving 4 bases between the germline ends. CDR3 DNA sequence: TGTGCCAGCTCACCCGAAACAGATACGCAGTATTTT. This translates into CASSPETDTQYF.

The genes are TRBV7-9 and TRBJ2-1; D is unclear. There are 15 residues in the CDR3. The V gene lost 5 bases and the J gene lost 9 bases, with 20 bases spanning the gap. Germline CDR1 SEHNR, CDR2 FQNEAQ (reference sequence). CDR3 nucleotide sequence: TGTGCCAGCAGCCCTCCCGGGCCTGTTGTAGGTGAGCAGTTCTTC. Translated, it gives CASSPPGPVVGEQFF.

The gene calls are TRBV5-1 and TRBJ2-5, with TRBD1 identical over 7 bases. With V trimmed by 2 bases and J by 5 bases, 12 bases remained unmatched. The CDR3 runs 16 residues. Germline CDR1 reads SGHRS; CDR2 reads YFSETQ. CDR3 in amino acids: CASSFGKTGRGETQYF. The CDR3 DNA reads as TGCGCCAGCAGCTTCGGGAAAACCGGCAGGGGGGAGACCCAGTACTTC.

V is TRBV27 and J is TRBJ1-3; possible D gene TRBD1, 5 bases. The germline CDR1 and CDR2 sequences are MNHEY and SMNVEV (reference sequence). This CDR3 contains 14 residues. Trimming took 7 bases from V and 0 from J, leaving 10 bases between them. In nucleotides, the CDR3 is TGTGCCAGCACCCTGGGGGTCTCTGGAAACACCATATATTTT. It translates to CASTLGVSGNTIYF.

The CDR3 sequence is CATMQNTEAFF. CDR3 coding DNA: TGTGCCACCATGCAGAACACTGAAGCTTTCTTT. The chain is built from TRBV24-1 and TRBJ1-1; the D is unclear. This CDR3 is 11 amino acids long. V was trimmed by 8 bases and J by 1 base, leaving 4 bases between them. Germline values: CDR1 KGHDR, CDR2 SFDVKD.

V usage is TRBV27 and J usage is TRBJ2-1, with TRBD2 matching over 8 bases. V shed 6 bases and J 0 bases; nucleotides not matched to a gene: 7. The germline gives CDR1 MNHEY, CDR2 SMNVEV (reference sequence). This CDR3 contains 16 residues. The CDR3 sequence: CASRFQRESSYNEQFF. Here the CDR3 DNA reads TGTGCCAGCAGATTTCAGCGGGAGAGCTCCTACAATGAGCAGTTCTTC.

This chain uses TRBV11-2 with TRBJ2-3; D call uncertain. V was shortened by 0 bases and J by 8 bases, with 6 bases between the two germline ends. Germline V gene lookup returns CDR1 SGHAT and CDR2 FQNNGV. The CDR3 runs 12 residues. CDR3 bases: TGTGCCAGCAGCTTAGAGAAGGCTACGCAGTATTTT. It translates to CASSLEKATQYF.

This clone was seen once. The V and J genes are TRBV25-1 and TRBJ2-1; D is perhaps TRBD2 (7 bases). Trimming took off 4 bases at V and 5 bases at J, with 24 bases between the two ends. This CDR3 has 18 amino acids. The V gene's germline CDR1 is MGHDK and CDR2 SYGVNS. Here the CDR3 DNA reads TGTGCCAGCAGTGTTTTTGGGGGAGTCGGCGGGGGCAACAATGAGCAGTTCTTC. Protein product: CASSVFGGVGGGNNEQFF.

J is TRBJ2-7 and V is TRBV27, with D perhaps matching TRBD1 or TRBD2 (5 bases each). CDR3 length: 16 residues. Trimming cost V 6 bases and J 2 bases, with 20 bases left between them. CDR1 is MNHEY and CDR2 is SMNVEV in the germline V gene (reference sequence). The CDR3 sequence is CASSNPGRRRTYEQYF. The CDR3, as DNA: TGTGCCAGCAGCAATCCGGGACGGCGAAGAACCTACGAGCAGTACTTC.

This clone was counted a single time. The chain combines TRBV27 with TRBJ2-2; 8 bases align to TRBD1. V dropped 0 bases and J dropped 0; count of bases not matched to a gene: 9. Germline V gene data show CDR1 as MNHEY and CDR2 as SMNVEV (reference sequence). The CDR3 totals 19 residues. CDR3 DNA sequence: TGTGCCAGCAGTTTATCCCCGGGACAGGTGTCCACGAACACCGGGGAGCTGTTTTTT. Its translation is CASSLSPGQVSTNTGELFF.